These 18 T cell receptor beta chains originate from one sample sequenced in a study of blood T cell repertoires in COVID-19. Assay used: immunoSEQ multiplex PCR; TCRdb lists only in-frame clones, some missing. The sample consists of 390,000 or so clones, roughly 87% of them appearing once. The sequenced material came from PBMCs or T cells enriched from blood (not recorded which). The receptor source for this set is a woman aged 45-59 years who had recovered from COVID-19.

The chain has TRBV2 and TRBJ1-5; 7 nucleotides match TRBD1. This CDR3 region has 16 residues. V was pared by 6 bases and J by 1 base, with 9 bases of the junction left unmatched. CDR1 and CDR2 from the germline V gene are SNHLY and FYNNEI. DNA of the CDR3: TGTGCCAGCAGCCTCGAGGGGGCCGTCAGCAATCAGCCCCAGCATTTT. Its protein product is CASSLEGAVSNQPQHF.

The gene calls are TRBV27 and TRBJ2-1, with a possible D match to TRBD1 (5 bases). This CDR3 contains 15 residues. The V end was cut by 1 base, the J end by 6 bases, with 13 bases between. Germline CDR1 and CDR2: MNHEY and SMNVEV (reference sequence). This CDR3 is CASSLFLTAPNEQFF. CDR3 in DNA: TGTGCCAGCAGTTTATTTCTGACAGCCCCCAATGAGCAGTTCTTC.

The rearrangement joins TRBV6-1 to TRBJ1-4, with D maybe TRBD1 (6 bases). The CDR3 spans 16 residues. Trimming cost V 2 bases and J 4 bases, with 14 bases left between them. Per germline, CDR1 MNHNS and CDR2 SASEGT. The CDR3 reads CASSENPGAVNEKLFF. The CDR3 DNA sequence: TGTGCCAGCAGTGAAAATCCAGGGGCCGTTAATGAAAAACTGTTTTTT.

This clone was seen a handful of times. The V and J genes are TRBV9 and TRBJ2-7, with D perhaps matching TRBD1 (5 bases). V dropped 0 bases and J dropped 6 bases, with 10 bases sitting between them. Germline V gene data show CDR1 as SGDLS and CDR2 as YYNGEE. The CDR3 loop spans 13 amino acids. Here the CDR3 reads CASSVAGFSEQYF. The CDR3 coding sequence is TGTGCCAGCAGCGTAGCAGGGTTCTCCGAGCAGTACTTC.

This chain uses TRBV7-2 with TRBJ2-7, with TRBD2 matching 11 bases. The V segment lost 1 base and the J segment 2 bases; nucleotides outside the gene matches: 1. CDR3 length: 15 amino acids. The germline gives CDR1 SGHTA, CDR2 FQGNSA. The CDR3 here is CASSLVAGGTYEQYF. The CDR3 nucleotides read TGTGCCAGCAGCTTAGTAGCGGGAGGGACCTACGAGCAGTACTTC.

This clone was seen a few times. CDR3 bases: TGCAGTGCTAGTAGACAGGGGGGCCACGAGCAGTACTTC. Translating gives CSASRQGGHEQYF. This chain links TRBV20-1 with TRBJ2-7; 9 bases agree with TRBD1. Trimming removed 3 bases from V and 5 bases from J; junction bases left unmatched: 5. Per germline, CDR1 DFQATT and CDR2 SNEGSKA (reference sequence). This CDR3 contains 13 residues.

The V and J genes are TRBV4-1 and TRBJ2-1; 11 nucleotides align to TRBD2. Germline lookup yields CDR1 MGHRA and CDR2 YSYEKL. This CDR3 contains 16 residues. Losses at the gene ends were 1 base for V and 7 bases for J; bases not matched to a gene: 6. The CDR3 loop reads CASSQVAGGPGNEQFF. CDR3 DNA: TGCGCCAGCAGCCAAGTAGCGGGGGGGCCGGGGAATGAGCAGTTCTTC.

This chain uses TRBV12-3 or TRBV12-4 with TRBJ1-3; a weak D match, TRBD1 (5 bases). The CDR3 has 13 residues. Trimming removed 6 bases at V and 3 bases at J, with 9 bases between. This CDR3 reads CASRYRGGNTIYF. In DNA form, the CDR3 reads TGTGCCAGCAGATATAGGGGTGGAAACACCATATATTTT.

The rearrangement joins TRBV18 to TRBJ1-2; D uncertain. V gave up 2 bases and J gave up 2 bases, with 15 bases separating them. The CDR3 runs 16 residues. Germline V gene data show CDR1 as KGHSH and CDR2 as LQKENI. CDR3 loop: CASSPVTPTKNYGYTF. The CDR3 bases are TGTGCCAGCTCACCAGTTACACCCACGAAGAACTATGGCTACACCTTC.

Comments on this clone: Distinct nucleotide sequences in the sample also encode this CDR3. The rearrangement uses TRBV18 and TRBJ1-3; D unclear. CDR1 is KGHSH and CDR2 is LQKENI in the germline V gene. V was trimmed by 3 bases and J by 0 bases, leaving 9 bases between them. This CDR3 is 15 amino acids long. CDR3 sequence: CASSPGGDSGNTIYF. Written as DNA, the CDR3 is TGTGCCAGCTCACCCGGCGGTGACTCTGGAAACACCATATATTTT.

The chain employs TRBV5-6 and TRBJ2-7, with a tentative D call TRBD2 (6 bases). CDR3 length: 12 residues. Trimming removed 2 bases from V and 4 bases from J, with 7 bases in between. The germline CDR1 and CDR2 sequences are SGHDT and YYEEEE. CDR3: CASSFGGYEQYF. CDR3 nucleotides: TGTGCCAGCAGCTTCGGGGGTTACGAGCAGTACTTC. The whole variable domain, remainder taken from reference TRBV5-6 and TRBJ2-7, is DAGVTQSPTHLIKTRGQQVTLRCSPKSGHDTVSWYQQALGQGPQFIFQYYEEEERQRGNFPDRFSGHQFPNYSSELNVNALLLGDSALYLCASSFGGYEQYFGPGTRLTVT.

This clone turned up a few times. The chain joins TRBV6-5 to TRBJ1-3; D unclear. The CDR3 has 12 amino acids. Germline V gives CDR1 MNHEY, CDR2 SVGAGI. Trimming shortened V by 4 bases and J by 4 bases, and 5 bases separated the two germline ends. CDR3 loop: CASSSQGNTIYF. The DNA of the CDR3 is TGTGCCAGCAGTTCCCAGGGAAACACCATATATTTT.

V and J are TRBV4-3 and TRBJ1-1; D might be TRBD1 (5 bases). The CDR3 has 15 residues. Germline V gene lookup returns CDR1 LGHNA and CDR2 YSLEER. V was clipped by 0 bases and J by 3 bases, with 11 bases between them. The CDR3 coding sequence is TGCGCCAGCAGCCAAGAGCCGGGGGGTGACACTGAAGCTTTCTTT. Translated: CASSQEPGGDTEAFF.

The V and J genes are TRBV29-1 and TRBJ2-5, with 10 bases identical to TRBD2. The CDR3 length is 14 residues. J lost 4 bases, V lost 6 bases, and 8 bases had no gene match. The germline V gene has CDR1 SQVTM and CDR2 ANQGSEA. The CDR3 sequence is CSVSWGLARETQYF. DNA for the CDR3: TGCAGCGTCTCATGGGGACTAGCGCGAGAGACCCAGTACTTC.

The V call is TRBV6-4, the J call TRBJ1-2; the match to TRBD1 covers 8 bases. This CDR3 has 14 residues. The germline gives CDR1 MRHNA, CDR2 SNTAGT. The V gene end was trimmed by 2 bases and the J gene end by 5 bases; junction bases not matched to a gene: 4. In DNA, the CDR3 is TGTGCCAGCAGTGACCGGACAGGGAGATATGGCTACACCTTC. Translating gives CASSDRTGRYGYTF.

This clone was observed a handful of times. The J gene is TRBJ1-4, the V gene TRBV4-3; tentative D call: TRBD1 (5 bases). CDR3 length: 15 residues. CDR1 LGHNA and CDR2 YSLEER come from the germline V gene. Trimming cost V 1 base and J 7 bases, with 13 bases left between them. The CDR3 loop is CASSQAKGPPEKLFF. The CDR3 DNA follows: TGCGCCAGCAGCCAAGCCAAGGGGCCACCTGAAAAACTGTTTTTT.

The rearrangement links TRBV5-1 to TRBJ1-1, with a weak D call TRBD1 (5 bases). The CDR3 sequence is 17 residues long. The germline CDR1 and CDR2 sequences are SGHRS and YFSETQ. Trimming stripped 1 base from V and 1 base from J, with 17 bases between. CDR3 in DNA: TGCGCCAGCAGCTTGTTCCTTCTCGGCGGGGGGAACACTGAAGCTTTCTTT. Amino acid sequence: CASSLFLLGGGNTEAFF.

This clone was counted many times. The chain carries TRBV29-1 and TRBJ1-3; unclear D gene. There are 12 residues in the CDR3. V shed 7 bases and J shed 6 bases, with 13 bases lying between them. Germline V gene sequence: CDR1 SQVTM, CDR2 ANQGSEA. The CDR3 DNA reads TGCAGCGCCGCCATGGGCGTAAACACCATATATTTT. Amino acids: CSAAMGVNTIYF.